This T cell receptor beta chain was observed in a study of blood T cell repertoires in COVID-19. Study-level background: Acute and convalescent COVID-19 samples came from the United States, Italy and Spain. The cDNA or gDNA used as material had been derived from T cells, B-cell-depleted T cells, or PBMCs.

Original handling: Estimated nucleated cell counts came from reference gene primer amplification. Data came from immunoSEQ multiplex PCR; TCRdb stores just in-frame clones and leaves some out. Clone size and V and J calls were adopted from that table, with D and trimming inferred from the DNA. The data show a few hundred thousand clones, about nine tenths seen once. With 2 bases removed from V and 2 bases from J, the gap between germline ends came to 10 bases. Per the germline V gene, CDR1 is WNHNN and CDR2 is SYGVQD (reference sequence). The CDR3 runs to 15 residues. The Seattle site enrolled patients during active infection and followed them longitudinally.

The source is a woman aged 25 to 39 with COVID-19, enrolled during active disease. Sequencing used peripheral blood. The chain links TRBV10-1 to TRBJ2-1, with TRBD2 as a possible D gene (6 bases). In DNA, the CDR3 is TGCGCCAGCAGTGAGGGGGGGTTACCCTACAATGAGCAGTTCTTC. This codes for CASSEGGLPYNEQFF.